Presented here are 17 T cell receptor beta chains from one specimen sequenced in a study of Ad26.COV2.S vaccination and SARS-CoV-2 variants. The table came from immunoSEQ multiplex PCR; TCRdb's copy has only in-frame clones and leaves some out. The repertoire holds roughly 390,000 clones, with 75% to 90% as singletons. Noted treatment: 19 received Ad26.COV2.S at low or high dose, single or two shots; 5 received placebo; per-sample allocation not given. Vaccine and placebo recipients were sampled on day 63 after the first injection. The material sequenced was peripheral blood, taken in a trial of Ad26.COV2.S vaccine versus placebo. These receptor sequences come from a person aged 18-65 years who received the Ad26.COV2.S COVID-19 vaccine or a placebo.

This clone appeared once. This rearrangement joins TRBV6-5 to TRBJ1-1; a possible D gene is TRBD1 (5 bases). The CDR3 runs to 14 residues. CDR1 is MNHEY, CDR2 SVGAGI, per germline. The V end was cut by 6 bases, the J end by 0 bases, with 11 bases between. CDR3 nucleotides: TGTGCCAGCAGGACGTGGGGGTTGAACACTGAAGCTTTCTTT. This sequence encodes CASRTWGLNTEAFF.

The genes are TRBV4-1 and TRBJ2-5, with D possibly being TRBD2 (5 bases). V dropped 4 bases and J dropped 0 bases, with 15 bases sitting between them. The CDR3 runs to 16 residues. Germline assignment: CDR1 MGHRA and CDR2 YSYEKL. CDR3 sequence: CASSRLLGMYQETQYF. In DNA form, the CDR3 reads TGCGCCAGCAGCCGCCTACTAGGGATGTACCAAGAGACCCAGTACTTC.

The chain employs TRBV6-5 and TRBJ1-2; the match to TRBD1 covers 9 bases. The length of the CDR3 is 13 residues. Per the germline V gene, CDR1 is MNHEY and CDR2 is SVGAGI. The V segment lost 6 bases and the J segment 6 bases; nucleotides outside the gene matches: 5. Here the CDR3 reads CASRKQGAHGYTF. The CDR3 DNA is TGTGCCAGCAGGAAACAGGGGGCTCATGGCTACACCTTC.

This chain links TRBV10-3 with TRBJ1-5, with 8 bases matching TRBD1. CDR1 and CDR2 (germline): ENHRY, SYGVKD. The V gene end was trimmed by 10 bases and the J gene end by 5 bases; junction bases not matched to a gene: 4. This CDR3 region has 12 residues. The CDR3 nucleotides are TGTGCCACCCAGGACAGGGATCAGCCCCAGCATTTT. Its translation is CATQDRDQPQHF.

CDR3: CASSLTGTGTGELFF. CDR3 DNA sequence: TGTGCCAGCAGTCTGACAGGGACGGGCACCGGGGAGCTGTTTTTT. The chain combines TRBV27 with TRBJ2-2, with 7 positions matching TRBD1. This CDR3 spans 15 amino acids. Looked up from germline, CDR1 is MNHEY and CDR2 is SMNVEV (reference sequence). V lost 5 bases and J lost 4; bases outside the gene matches: 7.

A word on this clone: Relative to the germline gene, one junction end is altered; a read error may explain this. V usage is TRBV7-9 and J usage is TRBJ2-3; 11 bases line up with TRBD2. The CDR3 length is 13 residues. Germline V gives CDR1 SEHNR, CDR2 FQNEAQ (reference sequence). The CDR3 DNA follows: TGTGCCAGCAGCCTAGCGGGGGGCGATACGCAGTATTTT. Its translation is CASSLAGGDTQYF.

The rearrangement joins TRBV30 to TRBJ2-7, with no clear D. Germline CDR1 GTSNPN, CDR2 SVGIG (reference sequence). The CDR3 sequence is 11 residues long. V was cut by 2 bases and J by 2 bases, with 4 bases left in between. Here the CDR3 DNA reads TGTGCCTGGAGTTCGGCCTACGAGCAGTACTTC. Residues: CAWSSAYEQYF.

V and J are TRBV12-3 or TRBV12-4 and TRBJ1-5, with TRBD1 as a possible D gene (5 bases). The CDR3 length is 12 residues. V gave up 6 bases and J gave up 4 bases, with 7 bases separating them. The CDR3: CASRQENQPQHF. The CDR3 nucleotides are TGTGCCAGCAGACAGGAAAATCAGCCCCAGCATTTT.

The CDR3 sequence is CASSPGGESSPLHF. CDR3 DNA: TGTGCCAGCTCACCAGGGGGCGAGAGTTCACCCCTCCACTTT. The chain uses TRBV18 and TRBJ1-6; D might be TRBD1 (6 bases). V dropped 2 bases and J dropped 9 bases, with 11 bases sitting between them. In germline, CDR1 is KGHSH, CDR2 LQKENI. This CDR3 region has 14 residues.

This clone was seen a few times. The V call is TRBV4-1, the J call TRBJ1-3; the D gene is possibly TRBD1 (6 bases). The ends were cut back, 1 base at V and 3 bases at J, with 7 bases in the middle. The germline V gene has CDR1 MGHRA and CDR2 YSYEKL. The CDR3 has 14 residues. CDR3 protein: CASSQGQDGNTIYF. The CDR3 region has the DNA TGCGCCAGCAGCCAAGGACAGGATGGAAACACCATATATTTT.

J is TRBJ2-5 and V is TRBV10-3, with 14 bases aligning to TRBD2. The CDR3 extends over 16 amino acids. After removal of 2 bases from V and 7 bases from J, the junction contained 6 bases not matched to a gene. The germline gives CDR1 ENHRY, CDR2 SYGVKD. DNA of the CDR3: TGTGCCATCAGTGAGGCGACTAGCGGGGGGGCCCGGACCCAGTACTTC. Amino acids: CAISEATSGGARTQYF.

This chain joins TRBV10-3 and TRBJ1-1, with D perhaps TRBD1 (6 bases). The CDR3 is made up of 14 amino acids. Germline assignment: CDR1 ENHRY and CDR2 SYGVKD. Trimming removed 5 bases from V and 0 bases from J, with 10 bases in between. The CDR3 protein is CAISKDSLNTEAFF. The CDR3 DNA follows: TGTGCCATCAGTAAGGACAGCCTGAACACTGAAGCTTTCTTT.

The chain recombines TRBV13 with TRBJ1-2; 12 bases line up with TRBD1. Germline CDR1 is PRHDT and CDR2 is FYEKMQ (reference sequence). This CDR3 is 15 amino acids long. Trimming took 5 bases from V and 7 from J; bases not matched to a gene: 8. The CDR3 nucleotides are TGTGCCAGCAGCCCGAGGGACAGGGGGCTTTTTGGCTACACCTTC. This gives the protein CASSPRDRGLFGYTF.

This clone was seen a single time. The V call is TRBV13, the J call TRBJ2-3, with TRBD1 matching over 8 bases. CDR1 PRHDT and CDR2 FYEKMQ come from the germline V gene (reference sequence). The ends lost 5 bases at V and 4 bases at J; junction bases unmatched: 11. CDR3 length equals 16 residues. CDR3 protein: CASSTRTGPSADTQYF. The DNA for the CDR3 is TGTGCCAGCAGCACCAGGACAGGGCCATCTGCAGATACGCAGTATTTT.

The chain has TRBV2 and TRBJ2-1, with 9 bases fitting TRBD2. Trimming at V came to 4 bases and at J to 4 bases, leaving 2 bases not matched to a gene. Germline CDR1 reads SNHLY; CDR2 reads FYNNEI. The CDR3 totals 14 residues. This CDR3 reads CASSGGLAYNEQFF. The CDR3 nucleotides read TGTGCCAGCAGTGGCGGACTAGCGTACAATGAGCAGTTCTTC. Variable domain in full (rest from reference TRBV2 and TRBJ2-1): EPEVTQTPSHQVTQMGQEVILRCVPISNHLYFYWYRQILGQKVEFLVSFYNNEISEKSEIFDDQFSVERPDGSNFTLKIRSTKLEDSAMYFCASSGGLAYNEQFFGPGTRLTVL.

This chain uses TRBV6-1 with TRBJ1-1, with 8 bases lining up with TRBD1. This CDR3 is 14 amino acids long. The germline V gene has CDR1 MNHNS and CDR2 SASEGT. J lost 3 bases, V lost 2 bases, and 2 bases had no gene match. The DNA of the CDR3 is TGTGCCAGCAGTGAACAGGGGGCGGACACTGAAGCTTTCTTT. Amino acids: CASSEQGADTEAFF.

This rearrangement joins TRBV19 to TRBJ1-4; the D gene is possibly TRBD1 (6 bases). Trimming stripped 8 bases from V and 6 bases from J, with 10 bases between. CDR1 is LNHDA, CDR2 SQIVND, per germline (reference sequence). This CDR3 is 12 amino acids long. The CDR3: CASQGRDEKLFF. In DNA form, the CDR3 reads TGTGCCAGTCAGGGGCGGGATGAAAAACTGTTTTTT.